This T cell receptor (beta chain) originates from a study of T cells expressing NK-cell markers. TCRdb reprocessed the 5' RACE reads, keeping one entry per CDR3 protein, no DNA. There are around 15,000 distinct CDR3 sequences in the sample, with just under 60% held by the top ten. The germline CDR1 and CDR2 sequences are SGHTA and FQGNSA. This CDR3 has 16 residues. The receptor comes from a man aged 18 to 69 in good health. The sequencing sample was made of blood T cells: a sorted CD56 or NKG2C T cell subset, CD4+ or CD8+ T cells, or bulk PBMC T cells (not recorded which). The V gene is TRBV7-2, the J gene TRBJ1-1; as DNA is missing, the TRBD1 call by TCRdb cannot be tested. CDR3 residues: CASSFRDREMKAEAFF.